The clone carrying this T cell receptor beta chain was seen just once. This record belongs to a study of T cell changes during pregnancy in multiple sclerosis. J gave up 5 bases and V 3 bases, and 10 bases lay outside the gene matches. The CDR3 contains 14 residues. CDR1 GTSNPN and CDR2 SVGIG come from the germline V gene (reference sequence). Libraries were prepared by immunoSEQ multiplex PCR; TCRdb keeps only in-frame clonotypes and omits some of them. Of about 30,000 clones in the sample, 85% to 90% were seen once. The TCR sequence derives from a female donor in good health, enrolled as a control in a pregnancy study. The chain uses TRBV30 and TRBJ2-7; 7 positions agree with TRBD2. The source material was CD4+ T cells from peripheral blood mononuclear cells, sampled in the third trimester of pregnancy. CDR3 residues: CAWSPNGLGNEQYF. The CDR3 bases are TGTGCCTGGAGCCCTAATGGACTAGGGAACGAGCAGTACTTC.